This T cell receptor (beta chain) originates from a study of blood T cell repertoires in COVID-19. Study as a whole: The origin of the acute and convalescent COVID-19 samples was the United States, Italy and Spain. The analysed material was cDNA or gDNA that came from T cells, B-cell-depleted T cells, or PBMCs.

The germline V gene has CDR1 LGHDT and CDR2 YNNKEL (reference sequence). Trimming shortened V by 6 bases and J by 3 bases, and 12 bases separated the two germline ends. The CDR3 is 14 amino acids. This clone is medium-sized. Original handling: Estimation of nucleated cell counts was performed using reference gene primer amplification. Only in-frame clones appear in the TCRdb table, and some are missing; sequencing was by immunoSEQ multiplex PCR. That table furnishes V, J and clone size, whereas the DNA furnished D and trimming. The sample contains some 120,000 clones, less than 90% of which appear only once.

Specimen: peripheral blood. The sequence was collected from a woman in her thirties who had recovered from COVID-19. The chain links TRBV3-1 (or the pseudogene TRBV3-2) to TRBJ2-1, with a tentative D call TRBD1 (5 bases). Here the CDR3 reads CASRTKGLYNEQFF. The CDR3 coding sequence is TGTGCCAGCAGGACAAAGGGGCTCTACAATGAGCAGTTCTTC.